This TCR beta chain was obtained from a study of T cell responses to AZD1222 COVID-19 vaccine. Sequencing used immunoSEQ multiplex PCR; TCRdb keeps in-frame clones, though not all of them. This sample has fewer than 35,000 clones, with roughly nine tenths found just once. Germline values: CDR1 SGHRS, CDR2 YFSETQ. V dropped 0 bases and J dropped 8 bases, with 14 bases sitting between them. This CDR3 contains 14 residues. The chain recombines TRBV5-1 with TRBJ1-2; tentatively, D is TRBD1 (5 bases). This TCR derives from an adult in good health. Sequencing used peripheral blood, obtained on day 0 of AZD1222 vaccination. The CDR3 region is CASSLEATRGGYTF. Here the CDR3 DNA reads TGCGCCAGCAGCTTGGAGGCGACAAGGGGCGGCTACACCTTC. The full variable domain, with the rest looked up from reference TRBV5-1 and TRBJ1-2, is KAGVTQTPRYLIKTRGQQVTLSCSPISGHRSVSWYQQTPGQGLQFLFEYFSETQRNKGNFPGRFSGRQFSNSRSEMNVSTLELGDSALYLCASSLEATRGGYTFGSGTRLTVV.